The 25 T cell receptor beta chains presented below share a single source sample, sequenced in a study of cytomegalovirus exposure and HLA in healthy donors. The primer mix had 60 Vbeta and 13 Jbeta primers. The assay was immunoSEQ multiplex PCR, and TCRdb's table has in-frame clones only and misses some. The data hold 90,000 to 100,000 clones, with 76% observed a single time. Sequenced input: PBMCs. Every receptor here comes from a woman in her sixties in good health and CMV-seropositive.

This clone was observed a few times. The J gene is TRBJ1-1, the V gene TRBV28, with D uncertain. V was shortened by 4 bases and J by 2 bases, with 2 bases between the two germline ends. CDR3 size: 11 residues. CDR1 MDHEN and CDR2 SYDVKM come from the germline V gene. CDR3 DNA: TGTGCCAGCAGTTCAAACACTGAAGCTTTCTTT. It encodes CASSSNTEAFF.

The V and J genes are TRBV4-1 and TRBJ2-7; 9 nucleotides agree with TRBD1. CDR3 length: 13 residues. V lost 10 bases, J lost 5 bases, and 9 bases stayed unmatched. Germline assignment: CDR1 MGHRA and CDR2 YSYEKL. CDR3: CATSRDRVDEQYF. The CDR3, as DNA: TGCGCCACCTCCCGGGACAGGGTCGACGAGCAGTACTTC.

The chain joins TRBV2 to TRBJ1-5; 10 positions agree with TRBD1. The CDR3 spans 14 residues. Trimming cost V 5 bases and J 7 bases; bases outside gene matches: 5. CDR1 SNHLY and CDR2 FYNNEI come from the germline V gene. CDR3 protein: CASSQDRGGQPQHF. The CDR3 coding sequence is TGTGCCAGCAGTCAGGACAGGGGGGGACAGCCCCAGCATTTT.

The CDR3 spells CASSFRDSNQPQHF. CDR3 DNA: TGCGCCAGCAGCTTCCGGGACAGTAATCAGCCCCAGCATTTT. The chain couples TRBV5-1 to TRBJ1-5, with 7 bases fitting TRBD1. V shed 2 bases, J shed 4 bases, and the junction held 3 bases outside the gene matches. Germline V CDR1 and CDR2: SGHRS, YFSETQ. CDR3 size: 14 residues.

In regard to this clone: Within the sample, other DNA sequences also encode this same CDR3. The V gene is TRBV18, the J gene TRBJ2-5; possible D gene TRBD1, 5 bases. This CDR3 comprises 13 residues. Germline lookup yields CDR1 KGHSH and CDR2 LQKENI. Trimming took 1 base from V and 4 from J, leaving 7 bases between them. The DNA of the CDR3 is TGTGCCAGCTCACCACGACAGTTAGAGACCCAGTACTTC. Amino acid sequence: CASSPRQLETQYF. Combining the CDR3 with reference TRBV18 and TRBJ2-5 gives the whole variable domain NAGVMQNPRHLVRRRGQEARLRCSPMKGHSHVYWYRQLPEEGLKFMVYLQKENIIDESGMPKERFSAEFPKEGPSILRIQQVVRGDSAAYFCASSPRQLETQYFGPGTRLLVL.

This clone was counted at least ten times. The rearrangement uses TRBV19 and TRBJ1-5, with D possibly TRBD1 on 5 matching bases. The V gene's germline CDR1 is LNHDA and CDR2 SQIVND (reference sequence). Trimming stripped 3 bases from V and 7 bases from J, with 19 bases between. The CDR3 is made up of 16 amino acids. The CDR3 sequence: CASSIAFWGAGQPQHF. The CDR3 coding sequence is TGTGCCAGTAGTATTGCTTTTTGGGGCGCGGGACAGCCCCAGCATTTT.

V is TRBV6-1 and J is TRBJ2-5, with 11 bases matching TRBD2. This CDR3 region has 15 residues. CDR1 and CDR2 (germline): MNHNS, SASEGT. The trim removed 4 bases at V and 0 bases at J, leaving 1 base unmatched. The CDR3 region is CASSGLAGNQETQYF. The CDR3 DNA follows: TGTGCCAGCAGTGGACTAGCGGGAAACCAAGAGACCCAGTACTTC.

CDR3: CASSRIAGGGNEQFF. Written as DNA, the CDR3 is TGTGCCAGCAGCCGTATAGCGGGAGGAGGAAATGAGCAGTTCTTC. V gene TRBV7-2 combines with J gene TRBJ2-1; 10 positions match TRBD2. CDR1 and CDR2 from the germline V gene are SGHTA and FQGNSA. V was pared by 5 bases and J by 7 bases, with 8 bases of the junction left unmatched. The CDR3 loop spans 15 amino acids.

This clone showed up just a few times. The chain has TRBV6-1 and TRBJ1-4, with 7 bases that match TRBD1. V trimming: 10 bases; J trimming: 5 bases; junction bases outside the gene matches: 7. CDR3 length equals 13 residues. Germline V gene sequence: CDR1 MNHNS, CDR2 SASEGT. This CDR3 reads CATGRDRNEKLFF. DNA for the CDR3: TGTGCCACTGGCCGGGACAGAAATGAAAAACTGTTTTTT.

The genes are TRBV6-1 and TRBJ1-2, with D tentatively TRBD1 (5 bases). Trimming removed 6 bases from V and 0 bases from J, with 5 bases in between. This CDR3 spans 12 amino acids. Per the germline V gene, CDR1 is MNHNS and CDR2 is SASEGT. The DNA for the CDR3 is TGTGCCAGCAGGACAGCTAACTATGGCTACACCTTC. It translates to CASRTANYGYTF.

CDR3 residues: CASSIQGIMNTEAFF. The CDR3 DNA reads as TGTGCCAGTAGTATACAGGGAATAATGAACACTGAAGCTTTCTTT. The genes are TRBV19 and TRBJ1-1, with D tentatively TRBD1 (5 bases). V was pared by 2 bases and J by 0 bases, with 10 bases between. The CDR3 runs 15 residues. Germline V gene sequence: CDR1 LNHDA, CDR2 SQIVND (reference sequence). The whole variable domain, remainder taken from reference TRBV19 and TRBJ1-1, is DGGITQSPKYLFRKEGQNVTLSCEQNLNHDAMYWYRQDPGQGLRLIYYSQIVNDFQKGDIAEGYSVSREKKESFPLTVTSAQKNPTAFYLCASSIQGIMNTEAFFGQGTRLTVV.

The chain has TRBV4-2 and TRBJ1-4; no reliable D call. This CDR3 is 16 amino acids long. Germline CDR1 is LGHNA and CDR2 is YNFKEQ. V lost 0 bases, J lost 3 bases, and 11 bases lay in between. The chain's CDR3 is CASSQEGRVSNEKLFF. The CDR3 DNA sequence: TGTGCCAGCAGCCAAGAAGGGAGGGTATCTAATGAAAAACTGTTTTTT.

The rearrangement links TRBV13 to TRBJ2-5, with 8 bases matching TRBD1. The J call is doubtful: the DNA matches TRBJ2-7 better. CDR1 and CDR2 from the germline V gene are PRHDT and FYEKMQ (reference sequence). This CDR3 has 14 residues. This CDR3 is CASSLRTGSHEQYF. The CDR3 DNA reads as TGTGCCAGCAGCCTAAGGACAGGGTCCCACGAGCAGTACTTC.

In DNA, the CDR3 is TGTGCCAGTATAAGGAGCCCGAACACCGGGGAGCTGTTTTTT. This sequence encodes CASIRSPNTGELFF. The chain couples TRBV19 to TRBJ2-2; no clear D. V dropped 7 bases and J dropped 0 bases, with 9 bases sitting between them. The germline V gene encodes CDR1 LNHDA and CDR2 SQIVND (reference sequence). This CDR3 comprises 14 residues.

The genes are TRBV5-1 and TRBJ2-3; 10 bases align to TRBD2. V trimming: 4 bases; J trimming: 0 bases; junction bases outside the gene matches: 2. There are 15 residues in the CDR3. The germline V gene encodes CDR1 SGHRS and CDR2 YFSETQ. For the CDR3, the DNA is TGCGCCAGCAGCCCAGCGGGAGGGAGCACAGATACGCAGTATTTT. It codes for CASSPAGGSTDTQYF.

This clone showed up many times. The chain joins TRBV6-5 to TRBJ1-1; 8 positions agree with TRBD1. Germline CDR1 MNHEY, CDR2 SVGAGI. The CDR3 runs 14 residues. Trimming cost V 6 bases and J 1 base; bases outside gene matches: 4. The CDR3 nucleotides read TGTGCCAGCAGAAGGGGACAGGAGAACACTGAAGCTTTCTTT. Translated: CASRRGQENTEAFF.

J is TRBJ1-1 and V is TRBV2; a weak D match, TRBD1 (5 bases). Germline CDR1 and CDR2: SNHLY and FYNNEI. The germline V and J ends were trimmed by 4 bases and 10 bases, with 16 bases remaining between them. The CDR3 is 13 amino acids. CDR3 residues: CASSVLGGGTAFF. The CDR3 nucleotides are TGTGCCAGCAGTGTCCTTGGGGGGGGGACAGCTTTCTTT.

The chain is built from TRBV7-2 and TRBJ1-2, with D uncertain. The V end was cut by 5 bases, the J end by 8 bases, with 21 bases between. Looked up from germline, CDR1 is SGHTA and CDR2 is FQGNSA. This CDR3 comprises 15 residues. The CDR3 sequence: CASSQGTGRTLGYTF. DNA for the CDR3: TGTGCCAGCAGCCAAGGCACGGGTCGAACGCTGGGCTACACCTTC. Drawing the rest from reference TRBV7-2 and TRBJ1-2, the complete variable domain is GAGVSQSPSNKVTEKGKDVELRCDPISGHTALYWYRQSLGQGLEFLIYFQGNSAPDKSGLPSDRFSAERTGGSVSTLTIQRTQQEDSAVYLCASSQGTGRTLGYTFGSGTRLTVV.

CDR3 loop: CASSPIAGLQETQYF. The CDR3 coding sequence is TGTGCCAGCAGTCCTATAGCGGGTCTCCAAGAGACCCAGTACTTC. The gene calls are TRBV27 and TRBJ2-5; 7 nucleotides line up with TRBD2. Germline CDR1 is MNHEY and CDR2 is SMNVEV (reference sequence). This CDR3 contains 15 residues. After removal of 5 bases from V and 1 base from J, the junction contained 7 bases not matched to a gene.

The chain carries TRBV5-4 and TRBJ1-2, with TRBD1 as a possible D gene (6 bases). The CDR3 is 15 amino acids. The V end lost 4 bases, the J end lost 2 bases, and 15 bases lay between the germline ends. CDR1 and CDR2 (germline): SGHNT, YYREEE (reference sequence). As DNA, the CDR3 is TGTGCCAGCAGCCCCCGACAGGAGAGGAACTATGGCTACACCTTC. Translated, it gives CASSPRQERNYGYTF.

The chain couples TRBV25-1 to TRBJ1-3; D is possibly TRBD1 (6 bases). This CDR3 contains 13 residues. CDR1 MGHDK and CDR2 SYGVNS come from the germline V gene. V was shortened by 3 bases and J by 10 bases, with 13 bases between the two germline ends. CDR3 amino acids: CASSEGERGTIYF. CDR3 DNA sequence: TGTGCCAGCAGTGAGGGTGAGAGGGGGACCATATATTTT.

V is TRBV28 and J is TRBJ2-5; 7 nucleotides match TRBD1. The germline CDR1 and CDR2 sequences are MDHEN and SYDVKM. Losses at the gene ends were 5 bases for V and 2 bases for J; bases not matched to a gene: 8. The length of the CDR3 is 15 residues. The CDR3 region has the DNA TGTGCCAGCAGTCTCAGTGGGACAGTTCAAGAGACCCAGTACTTC. It translates to CASSLSGTVQETQYF.

The rearrangement joins TRBV27 to TRBJ2-1, with a weak D call TRBD2 (5 bases). Germline CDR1 MNHEY, CDR2 SMNVEV (reference sequence). The CDR3 has 13 residues. CDR3 DNA: TGTGCTGCCTCCCCTACTAGATCCAATGAGCAGTTCTTC. Translating gives CAASPTRSNEQFF.

The rearrangement uses TRBV30 and TRBJ2-7; TRBD2 aligns across 9 bases. The CDR3 spans 15 residues. The V gene's germline CDR1 is GTSNPN and CDR2 SVGIG (reference sequence). V lost 8 bases to trimming and J lost 3 bases; unmatched junction nucleotides: 14. The CDR3 reads CALAGTYKTSYEQYF. The CDR3 DNA follows: TGTGCCCTAGCGGGAACCTACAAGACGAGCTACGAGCAGTACTTC.

This chain joins TRBV10-3 and TRBJ2-7, with 9 nucleotides matching TRBD1. Germline V gene data show CDR1 as ENHRY and CDR2 as SYGVKD. CDR3 length: 14 residues. The ends lost 6 bases at V and 2 bases at J; junction bases unmatched: 5. Written as DNA, the CDR3 is TGTGCCATCAGCAACAGGGGGCCCGCCTACGAGCAGTACTTC. The encoded protein is CAISNRGPAYEQYF.